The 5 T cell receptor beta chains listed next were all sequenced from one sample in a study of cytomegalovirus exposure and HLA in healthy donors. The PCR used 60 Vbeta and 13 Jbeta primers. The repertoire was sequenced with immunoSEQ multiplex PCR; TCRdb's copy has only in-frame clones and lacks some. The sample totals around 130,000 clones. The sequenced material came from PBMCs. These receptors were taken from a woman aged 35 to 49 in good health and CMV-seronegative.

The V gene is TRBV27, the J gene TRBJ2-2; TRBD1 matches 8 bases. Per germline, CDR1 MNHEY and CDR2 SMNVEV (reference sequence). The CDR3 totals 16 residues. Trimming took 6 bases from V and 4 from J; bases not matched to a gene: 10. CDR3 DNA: TGTGCCAGCAGAACTATCAGGGGGCGGCGCACCGGGGAGCTGTTTTTT. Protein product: CASRTIRGRRTGELFF.

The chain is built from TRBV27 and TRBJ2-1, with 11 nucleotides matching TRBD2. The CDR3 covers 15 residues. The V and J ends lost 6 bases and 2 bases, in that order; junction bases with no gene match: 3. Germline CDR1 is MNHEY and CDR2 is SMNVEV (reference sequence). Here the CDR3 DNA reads TGTGCCAGCAGCACGACTAGCGGGGCCTACAATGAGCAGTTCTTC. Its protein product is CASSTTSGAYNEQFF.

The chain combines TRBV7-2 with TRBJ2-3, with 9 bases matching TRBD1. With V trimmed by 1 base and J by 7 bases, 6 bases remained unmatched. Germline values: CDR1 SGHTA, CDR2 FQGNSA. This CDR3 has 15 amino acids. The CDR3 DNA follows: TGTGCCAGCAGCTTAGTGACAGGGGGGCTTAATACGCAGTATTTT. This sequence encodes CASSLVTGGLNTQYF.

The chain's CDR3 is CSVDIQRGNTEAFF. The CDR3 DNA reads as TGCAGCGTTGACATACAGCGGGGGAACACTGAAGCTTTCTTT. This chain joins TRBV29-1 and TRBJ1-1, with no clear D. The V gene's germline CDR1 is SQVTM and CDR2 ANQGSEA. The CDR3 has 14 amino acids. Between the trimmed V and J ends, which lost 3 bases and 1 base, there was a span of 12 bases.

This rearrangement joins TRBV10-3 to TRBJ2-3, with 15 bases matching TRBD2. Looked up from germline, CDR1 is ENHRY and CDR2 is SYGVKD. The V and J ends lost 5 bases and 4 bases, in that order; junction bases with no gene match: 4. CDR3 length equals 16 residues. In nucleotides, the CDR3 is TGTGCCATCAGTAATGGACTAGCGGGGGGGTCAGATACGCAGTATTTT. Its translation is CAISNGLAGGSDTQYF.